Below are 15 T cell receptor beta chains sequenced from a single sample in a study of T cells after yellow fever vaccination. TCRdb ran MiXCR on the 5' RACE reads and lists one entry per CDR3 protein. The sample has just under 600,000 distinct CDR3 sequences; around an eighth are singletons. This material consisted of PBMCs, taken on the day of the yellow fever booster vaccination. Every receptor here comes from a man under 40 who received the YFV17D yellow fever vaccine.

The chain has TRBV7-9 and TRBJ2-1, with TRBD1 as a possible D gene (6 bases). The CDR3 totals 14 residues. The germline V gene encodes CDR1 SEHNR and CDR2 FQNEAQ (reference sequence). V lost 1 base and J lost 8, with 12 bases in between. In DNA, the CDR3 is TGTGCCAGCAGCTTAGTGACAGGACTTTATGAGCAGTTCTTC. Its translation: CASSLVTGLYEQFF.

This chain connects TRBV28 to TRBJ1-4, with 7 bases aligning to TRBD1. Germline-derived CDR1 and CDR2 are MDHEN and SYDVKM. Trimming took 5 bases from V and 6 from J; bases not matched to a gene: 6. There are 14 residues in the CDR3. The CDR3 reads CASSLDRVDEKLFF. DNA of the CDR3: TGTGCCAGCAGTCTCGACAGGGTGGATGAAAAACTGTTTTTT.

The rearrangement joins TRBV5-1 to TRBJ2-1, with TRBD2 matching over 10 bases. There are 15 residues in the CDR3. Germline loops: CDR1 SGHRS, CDR2 YFSETQ. The V gene end was trimmed by 0 bases and the J gene end by 9 bases; junction bases not matched to a gene: 6. CDR3 protein: CASSLESSGRGEQFF. Written as DNA, the CDR3 is TGCGCCAGCAGCTTGGAGTCTAGCGGGAGAGGTGAGCAGTTCTTC.

The V and J genes are TRBV18 and TRBJ2-7; 8 nucleotides agree with TRBD2. The CDR3 has 14 amino acids. V trimming: 3 bases; J trimming: 2 bases; junction bases outside the gene matches: 3. The germline V gene has CDR1 KGHSH and CDR2 LQKENI. In DNA, the CDR3 is TGTGCCAGCTCACCGAGCGGGGGAGCCTACGAGCAGTACTTC. It yields the protein CASSPSGGAYEQYF.

The chain carries TRBV5-1 and TRBJ2-1; TRBD2 agrees at 9 bases. Germline CDR1 reads SGHRS; CDR2 reads YFSETQ. The length of the CDR3 is 12 residues. V trimming: 3 bases; J trimming: 10 bases; junction bases outside the gene matches: 2. The CDR3 protein is CASSSSGKEQFF. CDR3 nucleotides: TGCGCCAGCAGCTCTAGCGGGAAAGAGCAGTTCTTC.

The chain uses TRBV5-4 and TRBJ2-3; a weak D match, TRBD2 (6 bases). Trimming cost V 1 base and J 8 bases, with 20 bases left between them. Germline CDR1 and CDR2: SGHNT and YYREEE (reference sequence). The CDR3 covers 16 residues. Here the CDR3 reads CASSLREASPMATQYF. The DNA of the CDR3 is TGTGCCAGCAGCTTGAGGGAGGCTAGTCCTATGGCTACGCAGTATTTT.

CDR3 region: CASKLSRLGADEQFF. The CDR3 nucleotides read TGTGCCAGCAAACTGTCCAGGTTGGGGGCCGATGAGCAGTTCTTC. J is TRBJ2-1 and V is TRBV27, with D tentatively TRBD1 (6 bases). Germline CDR1 and CDR2: MNHEY and SMNVEV (reference sequence). V dropped 7 bases and J dropped 8 bases, with 21 bases sitting between them. The CDR3 consists of 15 residues.

This clonotype was seen ten or more times. The V and J genes are TRBV6-1 and TRBJ2-3; TRBD2 matches 10 bases. The CDR3 loop spans 16 amino acids. Per germline, CDR1 MNHNS and CDR2 SASEGT. V gave up 8 bases and J gave up 7 bases; unmatched junction bases: 15. The CDR3 here is CASGGQREGLHYTQYF. CDR3 DNA: TGTGCCAGCGGGGGTCAGCGGGAGGGCCTTCACTATACGCAGTATTTT.

This clonotype was recorded a few times. The chain employs TRBV12-3 or TRBV12-4 and TRBJ1-5; 8 bases align to TRBD1. The CDR3 has 13 residues. V was pared by 6 bases and J by 7 bases, with 5 bases of the junction left unmatched. The CDR3 sequence is CASSRRGLQPQHF. As DNA, the CDR3 is TGTGCCAGCAGCCGCAGGGGGCTACAGCCCCAGCATTTT.

Only a few counts were recorded for this clonotype. This chain connects TRBV11-2 to TRBJ2-7, with 10 nucleotides matching TRBD1. Unmatched junction bases numbered 19, after V lost 3 bases and J lost 2 bases. CDR3 length: 20 residues. CDR1 is SGHAT, CDR2 FQNNGV, per germline. The CDR3 region is CASSLVLGIGTGAQAYEQYF. In DNA form, the CDR3 reads TGTGCCAGCAGCTTGGTGTTGGGTATCGGGACAGGGGCCCAGGCCTACGAGCAGTACTTC.

The chain uses TRBV20-1 and TRBJ2-7; the D is unclear. V was pared by 0 bases and J by 4 bases, with 19 bases between. CDR1 is DFQATT and CDR2 is SNEGSKA in the germline V gene (reference sequence). The CDR3 extends over 16 amino acids. In nucleotides, the CDR3 is TGCAGTGCTAGAGATCTCCGGCAGTCCATTTCTTACGAGCAGTACTTC. Its protein is CSARDLRQSISYEQYF.

This clonotype was found a few times. The chain has TRBV4-2 and TRBJ2-1; TRBD1 is a possible D gene (6 bases). V was pared by 0 bases and J by 6 bases, with 15 bases between. The germline V gene encodes CDR1 LGHNA and CDR2 YNFKEQ. The CDR3 consists of 16 residues. This CDR3 is CASSQERGNGPNEQFF. CDR3 nucleotide sequence: TGTGCCAGCAGCCAAGAAAGGGGGAACGGGCCCAATGAGCAGTTCTTC.

This clonotype was seen only a few times. The rearrangement links TRBV27 to TRBJ2-1; D tentatively reads TRBD1 or TRBD2 (5 bases each). Germline lookup yields CDR1 MNHEY and CDR2 SMNVEV (reference sequence). This CDR3 is 14 amino acids long. With 6 bases removed from V and 7 bases from J, the gap between germline ends came to 16 bases. The DNA for the CDR3 is TGTGCCAGCAGACCACCTGACGGGGCTAATGAGCAGTTCTTC. Translation gives CASRPPDGANEQFF.

This clonotype turned up a few times. V is TRBV7-6 and J is TRBJ2-3, with 12 bases matching TRBD2. J gave up 2 bases and V 5 bases, and 5 bases lay outside the gene matches. Germline assignment: CDR1 SGHVS and CDR2 FNYEAQ. This CDR3 has 16 residues. The CDR3 DNA sequence: TGTGCCAGCAGCGCGCTAGCGGGAGGGGCCACAGATACGCAGTATTTT. Translated, it gives CASSALAGGATDTQYF. The full variable domain, with the rest looked up from reference TRBV7-6 and TRBJ2-3, is GAGVSQSPRYKVTKRGQDVALRCDPISGHVSLYWYRQALGQGPEFLTYFNYEAQQDKSGLPNDRFSAERPEGSISTLTIQRTEQRDSAMYRCASSALAGGATDTQYFGPGTRLTVL.

The chain joins TRBV12-3 or TRBV12-4 to TRBJ2-1; the D is unclear. The CDR3 is 12 residues long. Trimming took 8 bases from V and 6 from J, leaving 11 bases between them. The CDR3 bases are TGTGCCAGCTGGCAGATGGGCAATGAGCAGTTCTTC. This gives the protein CASWQMGNEQFF.